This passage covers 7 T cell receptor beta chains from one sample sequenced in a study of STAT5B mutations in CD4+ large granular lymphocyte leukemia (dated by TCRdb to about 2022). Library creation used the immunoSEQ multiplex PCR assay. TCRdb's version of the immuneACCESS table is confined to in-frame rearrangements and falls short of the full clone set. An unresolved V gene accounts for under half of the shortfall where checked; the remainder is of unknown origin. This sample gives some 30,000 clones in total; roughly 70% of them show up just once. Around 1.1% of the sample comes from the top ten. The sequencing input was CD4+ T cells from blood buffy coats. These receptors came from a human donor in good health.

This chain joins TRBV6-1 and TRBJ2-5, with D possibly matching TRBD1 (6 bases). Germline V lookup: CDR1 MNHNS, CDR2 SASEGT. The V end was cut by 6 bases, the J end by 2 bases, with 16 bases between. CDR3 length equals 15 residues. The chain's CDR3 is CASRSSDRSQETQYF. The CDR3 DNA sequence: TGTGCCAGCAGGAGTTCGGACAGAAGTCAAGAGACCCAGTACTTC.

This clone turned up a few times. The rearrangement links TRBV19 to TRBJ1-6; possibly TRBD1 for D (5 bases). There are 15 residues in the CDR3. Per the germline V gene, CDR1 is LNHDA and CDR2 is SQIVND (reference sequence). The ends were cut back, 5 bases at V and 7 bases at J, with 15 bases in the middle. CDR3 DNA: TGTGCCAGTAGTGCCCAGGGCATGGAAAATTCACCCCTCCACTTT. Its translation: CASSAQGMENSPLHF.

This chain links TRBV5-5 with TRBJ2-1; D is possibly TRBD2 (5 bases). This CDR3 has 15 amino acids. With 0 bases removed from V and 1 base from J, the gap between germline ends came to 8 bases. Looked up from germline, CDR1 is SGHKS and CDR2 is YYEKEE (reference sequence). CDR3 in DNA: TGTGCCAGCAGCTTGGCCCGCGGGTCCTACAATGAGCAGTTCTTC. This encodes CASSLARGSYNEQFF.

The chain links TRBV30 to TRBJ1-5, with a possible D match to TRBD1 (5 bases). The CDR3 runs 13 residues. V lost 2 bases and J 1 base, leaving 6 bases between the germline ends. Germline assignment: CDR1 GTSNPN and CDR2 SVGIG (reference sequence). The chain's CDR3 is CAWSWGSNQPQHF. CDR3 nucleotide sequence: TGTGCCTGGAGTTGGGGCAGCAATCAGCCCCAGCATTTT.

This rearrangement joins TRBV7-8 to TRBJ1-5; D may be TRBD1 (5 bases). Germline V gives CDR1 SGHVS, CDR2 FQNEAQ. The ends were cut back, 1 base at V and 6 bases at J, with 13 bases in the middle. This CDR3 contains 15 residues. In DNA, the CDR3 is TGTGCCAGCAGCTTAGAAGAAGCAGGGTTTCAGCCCCAGCATTTT. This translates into CASSLEEAGFQPQHF.

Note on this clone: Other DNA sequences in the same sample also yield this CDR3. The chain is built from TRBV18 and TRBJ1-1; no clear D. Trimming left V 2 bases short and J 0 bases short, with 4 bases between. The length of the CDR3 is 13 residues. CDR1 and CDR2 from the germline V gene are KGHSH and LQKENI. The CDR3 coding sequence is TGTGCCAGCTCACCAACCGTGAACACTGAAGCTTTCTTT. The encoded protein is CASSPTVNTEAFF.

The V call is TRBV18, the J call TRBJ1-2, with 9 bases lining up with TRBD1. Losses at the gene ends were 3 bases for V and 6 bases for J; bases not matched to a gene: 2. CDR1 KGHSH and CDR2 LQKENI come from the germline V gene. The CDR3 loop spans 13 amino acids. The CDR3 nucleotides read TGTGCCAGCTCACCGGGACAGGGAAATGGCTACACCTTC. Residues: CASSPGQGNGYTF.